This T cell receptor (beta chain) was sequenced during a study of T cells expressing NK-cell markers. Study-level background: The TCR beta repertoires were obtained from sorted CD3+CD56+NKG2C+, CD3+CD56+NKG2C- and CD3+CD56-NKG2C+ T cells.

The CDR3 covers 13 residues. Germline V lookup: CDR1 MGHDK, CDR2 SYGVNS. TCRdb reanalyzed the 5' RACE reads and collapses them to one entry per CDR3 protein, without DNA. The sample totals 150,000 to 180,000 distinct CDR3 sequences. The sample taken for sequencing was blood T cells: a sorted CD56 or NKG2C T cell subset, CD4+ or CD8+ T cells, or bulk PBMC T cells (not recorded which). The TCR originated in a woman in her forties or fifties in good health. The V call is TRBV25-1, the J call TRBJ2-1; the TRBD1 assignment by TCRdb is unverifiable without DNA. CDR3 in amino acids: CASSGPGGNEQFF.